The 12 T cell receptor beta chains below were found in one sample sequenced in a study of T cells after yellow fever vaccination. TCRdb independently ran MiXCR on the 5' RACE reads; one entry per CDR3 protein. The sample includes approximately 300,000 distinct CDR3 sequences, around 6.8% of them seen just once. The sequenced sample was PBMCs, obtained about 49 days after the first yellow fever vaccination. Receptors were obtained from a man between 18 and 29 years old who received the YFV17D yellow fever vaccine.

In this sample, this clonotype turned up many times. The V and J genes are TRBV27 and TRBJ1-3; a possible D gene is TRBD1 (5 bases). The V gene's germline CDR1 is MNHEY and CDR2 SMNVEV (reference sequence). The CDR3 covers 13 residues. V shed 5 bases and J shed 3 bases, with 8 bases lying between them. DNA of the CDR3: TGTGCCAGCAGTGGGACGGTTGGAAACACCATATATTTT. Amino acids: CASSGTVGNTIYF.

This clonotype was recorded at least ten times. The V gene is TRBV4-1, the J gene TRBJ1-3; the D gene is possibly TRBD1 (6 bases). V lost 4 bases, J lost 0 bases, and 13 bases lay in between. The CDR3 extends over 16 amino acids. The V gene's germline CDR1 is MGHRA and CDR2 YSYEKL. The CDR3 nucleotides are TGCGCCAGCAGCCGCCCAGGACAGATCTCTGGAAACACCATATATTTT. It specifies CASSRPGQISGNTIYF.

Comment on this clonotype: One end of the junction varies from germline; a read error may be responsible. The rearrangement joins TRBV20-1 to TRBJ2-1, with TRBD2 matching over 14 bases. Germline assignment: CDR1 DFQATT and CDR2 SNEGSKA (reference sequence). This CDR3 has 16 residues. CDR3 sequence reads: CCARGTSGSSYNEQFF. The DNA of the CDR3 is TGCTGTGCTAGAGGGACTAGCGGGAGCTCCTACAATGAGCAGTTCTTC.

Many counts were recorded for this clonotype. The rearrangement joins TRBV6-2 or TRBV6-3 to TRBJ2-5, with D possibly being TRBD2 (5 bases). Trimming stripped 7 bases from V and 7 bases from J, with 22 bases between. The germline CDR1 and CDR2 sequences are MNHEY and SVGEGT. The CDR3 loop spans 15 amino acids. The CDR3 coding sequence is TGTGCCAGCACAAAAGCAGGCGGGTCCGAGGGGACCCAGTACTTC. Protein product: CASTKAGGSEGTQYF.

This clonotype came up many times. The V gene is TRBV4-1, the J gene TRBJ2-5; the match to TRBD1 covers 9 bases. Germline V lookup: CDR1 MGHRA, CDR2 YSYEKL. The V segment lost 0 bases and the J segment 5 bases; nucleotides outside the gene matches: 4. CDR3 length equals 15 residues. This CDR3 reads CASSQDTTGGETQYF. The CDR3 coding sequence is TGCGCCAGCAGCCAAGATACGACAGGGGGGGAGACCCAGTACTTC.

The V gene is TRBV12-3 or TRBV12-4, the J gene TRBJ2-1, with D perhaps TRBD1 (6 bases). Trimming pared 6 bases from V and 6 bases from J, leaving 18 bases between. The CDR3 has 15 residues. Here the CDR3 reads CASSNRDVGGNEQFF. The CDR3 bases are TGTGCCAGCAGCAACCGGGATGTAGGGGGCAATGAGCAGTTCTTC.

The chain combines TRBV11-2 with TRBJ2-3, with 7 bases matching TRBD1. The germline V gene encodes CDR1 SGHAT and CDR2 FQNNGV. J lost 1 base, V lost 4 bases, and 5 bases had no gene match. The CDR3 spans 15 residues. The CDR3 sequence is CASSYPGTGTDTQYF. The CDR3 nucleotides are TGTGCCAGCAGCTACCCCGGGACAGGCACAGATACGCAGTATTTT.

This clonotype was observed a handful of times. The V and J genes are TRBV11-2 and TRBJ2-3; TRBD1 is a possible D gene (5 bases). From germline, CDR1 is SGHAT and CDR2 FQNNGV. Trimming shortened V by 5 bases and J by 2 bases, and 14 bases separated the two germline ends. This CDR3 contains 15 residues. The CDR3 sequence: CASSTYTGPTDTQYF. The DNA of the CDR3 is TGTGCCAGCAGCACATATACAGGACCCACAGATACGCAGTATTTT.

This clonotype was seen at least ten times. V and J are TRBV5-6 and TRBJ2-7; maybe TRBD1 (5 bases). The V and J ends lost 0 bases and 4 bases respectively, with 8 bases between them. CDR1 and CDR2 from the germline V gene are SGHDT and YYEEEE. The CDR3 has 13 residues. The CDR3 reads CASSLDDSYEQYF. CDR3 bases: TGTGCCAGCAGCTTGGACGACAGTTACGAGCAGTACTTC.

The J gene is TRBJ1-2, the V gene TRBV19; the match to TRBD1 covers 9 bases. The J segment lost 4 bases and the V segment lost 8 bases, leaving 14 bases of the junction unmatched. Per the germline V gene, CDR1 is LNHDA and CDR2 is SQIVND (reference sequence). The CDR3 is 16 residues long. CDR3 sequence reads: CASLRDREGNAYGYTF. CDR3 in DNA: TGTGCCAGTCTCCGGGACAGGGAAGGAAATGCCTATGGCTACACCTTC. Full variable domain (missing parts from reference TRBV19 and TRBJ1-2): DGGITQSPKYLFRKEGQNVTLSCEQNLNHDAMYWYRQDPGQGLRLIYYSQIVNDFQKGDIAEGYSVSREKKESFPLTVTSAQKNPTAFYLCASLRDREGNAYGYTFGSGTRLTVV.

The chain is built from TRBV15 and TRBJ2-3; unclear D gene. The V gene lost 0 bases and the J gene lost 8 bases, with 12 bases spanning the gap. Germline CDR1 is LNHNV and CDR2 is YYDKDF (reference sequence). The CDR3 spans 14 residues. DNA of the CDR3: TGTGCCACCAGCAGAGAAGGGATTCGAGTTACGCAGTATTTT. It yields the protein CATSREGIRVTQYF.

The V call is TRBV20-1, the J call TRBJ2-1; 9 positions match TRBD2. V trimming: 6 bases; J trimming: 5 bases; junction bases outside the gene matches: 11. The CDR3 has 15 residues. Germline V gene sequence: CDR1 DFQATT, CDR2 SNEGSKA (reference sequence). CDR3 protein: CSAPAFAGGNNEQFF. As DNA, the CDR3 is TGCAGTGCCCCGGCCTTCGCGGGGGGGAACAATGAGCAGTTCTTC.